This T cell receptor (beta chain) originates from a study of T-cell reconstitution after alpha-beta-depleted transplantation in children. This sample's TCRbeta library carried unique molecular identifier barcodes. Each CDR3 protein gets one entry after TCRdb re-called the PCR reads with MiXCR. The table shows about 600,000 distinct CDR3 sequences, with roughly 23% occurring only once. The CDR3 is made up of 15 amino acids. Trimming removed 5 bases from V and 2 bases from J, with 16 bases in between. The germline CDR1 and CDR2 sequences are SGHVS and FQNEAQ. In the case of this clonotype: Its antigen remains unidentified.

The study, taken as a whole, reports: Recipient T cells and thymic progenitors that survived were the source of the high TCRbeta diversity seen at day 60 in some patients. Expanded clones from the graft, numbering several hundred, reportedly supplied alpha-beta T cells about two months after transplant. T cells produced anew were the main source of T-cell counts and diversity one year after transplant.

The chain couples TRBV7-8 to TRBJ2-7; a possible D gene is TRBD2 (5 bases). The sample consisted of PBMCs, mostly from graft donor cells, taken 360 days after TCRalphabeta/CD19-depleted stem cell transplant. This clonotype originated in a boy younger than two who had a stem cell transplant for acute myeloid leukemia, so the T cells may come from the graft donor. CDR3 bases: TGTGCCAGCAGCCGCCTCCTAATCGGGGCCTACGAGCAGTACTTC. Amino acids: CASSRLLIGAYEQYF.